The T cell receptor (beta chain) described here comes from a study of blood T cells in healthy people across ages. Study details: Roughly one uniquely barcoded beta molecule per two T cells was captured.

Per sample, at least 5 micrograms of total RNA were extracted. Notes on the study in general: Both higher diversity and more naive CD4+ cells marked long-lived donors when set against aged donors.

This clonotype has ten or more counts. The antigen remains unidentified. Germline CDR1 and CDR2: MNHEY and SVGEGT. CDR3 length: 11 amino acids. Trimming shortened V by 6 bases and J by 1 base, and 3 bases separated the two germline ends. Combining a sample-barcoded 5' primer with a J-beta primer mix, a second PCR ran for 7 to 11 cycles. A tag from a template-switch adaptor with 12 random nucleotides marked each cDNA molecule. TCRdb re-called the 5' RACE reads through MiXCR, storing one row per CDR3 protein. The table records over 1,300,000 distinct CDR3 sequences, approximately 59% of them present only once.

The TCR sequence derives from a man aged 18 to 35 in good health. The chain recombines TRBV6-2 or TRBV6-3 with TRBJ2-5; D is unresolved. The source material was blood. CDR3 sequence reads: CASRGQETQYF. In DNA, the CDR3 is TGTGCCAGCAGGGGCCAAGAGACCCAGTACTTC.